This TCR beta chain was obtained from a study of OX40 agonist ivuxolimab in advanced cancers. Study overall: The patients got ivuxolimab, which is an agonistic anti-OX40 (CD134) antibody.

General study points: Low levels of normalized T-cell clonal expansion also appeared in some nonresponders.

Using immunoSEQ multiplex PCR, the repertoire was profiled, and TCRdb retains in-frame clones only, with some absent. The repertoire includes some 76,000 clones, 93% of them detected once, and 6.2% sits in the top ten. The V gene's germline CDR1 is SGDLS and CDR2 YYNGEE. The CDR3 spans 16 residues. V lost 0 bases, J lost 5 bases, and 7 bases stayed unmatched. This clone was detected only once. Its matching antigen is unknown. Sequencing used CD4+ or CD8+ T cells sorted from blood, obtained in a trial of the OX40 agonist ivuxolimab. This TCR derives from an adult with an advanced solid tumor such as melanoma, head and neck, liver or kidney cancer. This chain links TRBV9 with TRBJ1-2; TRBD1 matches 10 bases. The CDR3 is CASSVEGDRGGYGYTF. CDR3 coding DNA: TGTGCCAGCAGCGTAGAAGGGGACAGGGGTGGTTATGGCTACACCTTC.